The 25 T cell receptor beta chains in this list originate from one sample, sequenced in a study of T cell repertoires in cytomegalovirus infection. TCRdb ran MiXCR on the reads and lists one entry per CDR3 protein. The sample comprises tens of thousands of distinct CDR3 sequences, roughly a fifth of which are singletons, and approximately 53% rests with the top ten. These receptors lack a known antigen. The sequencing used CD8+ T cells from cultured PBMCs, collected from culture after CMV antigen stimulation. These TCRs come from a human donor in good health (CMV status not recorded). Some clones in this sample may be carry-over from other donors' samples.

This clonotype was counted ten times or more. The chain carries TRBV7-2 and TRBJ2-7; D gene unclear. Germline CDR1 and CDR2: SGHTA and FQGNSA. With 7 bases removed from V and 3 bases from J, the gap between germline ends came to 13 bases. This CDR3 is 13 amino acids long. CDR3: CASTDAPNYEQYF. CDR3 in DNA: TGTGCCAGCACCGACGCCCCCAACTACGAGCAGTACTTC.

Worth noting for this clonotype: Being one base from a much bigger clone, this may be a read error. V and J are TRBV4-1 and TRBJ2-7; D possibly corresponds to TRBD1 (5 bases). Between the trimmed V and J ends, which lost 3 bases and 0 bases, there was a span of 15 bases. The V gene's germline CDR1 is MGHRA and CDR2 YSYEKL. The length of the CDR3 is 16 residues. The CDR3 DNA reads as TGCGCCAGCAGCCAGCCCCTGGACAACTCCTCCTACGAGCAGTACTTC. Residues: CASSQPLDNSSYEQYF.

The chain recombines TRBV11-2 with TRBJ2-2; D not certain. CDR1 and CDR2 (germline): SGHAT, FQNNGV. V lost 8 bases and J 1 base, leaving 2 bases between the germline ends. The CDR3 consists of 11 residues. In DNA, the CDR3 is TGTGCCAGCGAGAACACCGGGGAGCTGTTTTTT. It yields the protein CASENTGELFF.

This clonotype turned up a few times. CDR3 in amino acids: CASSKNIQYF. As DNA, the CDR3 is TGTGCCAGCAGCAAAAACATTCAGTACTTC. The chain uses TRBV27 and TRBJ2-4; D is undetermined. CDR1 and CDR2 from the germline V gene are MNHEY and SMNVEV (reference sequence). Trimming left V 6 bases short and J 3 bases short, with 0 bases between. The CDR3 runs 10 residues.

V usage is TRBV28 and J usage is TRBJ2-3; TRBD1 is a possible D gene (6 bases). The germline V gene has CDR1 MDHEN and CDR2 SYDVKM. Trimming left V 3 bases short and J 0 bases short, with 13 bases between. The CDR3 has 16 amino acids. The CDR3 region has the DNA TGTGCCAGCAGTTTCTCCCAGGGGTGGAGCACAGATACGCAGTATTTT. This sequence encodes CASSFSQGWSTDTQYF.

This clonotype has just a few counts. V is TRBV7-3 and J is TRBJ2-1; perhaps TRBD1 as D (5 bases). V was pared by 2 bases and J by 6 bases, with 11 bases between. The CDR3 extends over 14 amino acids. Germline CDR1 reads SGHTA; CDR2 reads FQGTGA. The CDR3 region is CASSLGSQGNEQFF. CDR3 bases: TGTGCCAGCAGCTTAGGGTCGCAGGGCAATGAGCAGTTCTTC.

This chain uses TRBV5-6 with TRBJ1-1; D remains unclear. The CDR3 spans 16 residues. The germline gives CDR1 SGHDT, CDR2 YYEEEE. V lost 7 bases and J 0 bases, leaving 19 bases between the germline ends. CDR3 coding DNA: TGTGCCAGCGGGGAGGCAGGAGGCCTCTTGAACACTGAAGCTTTCTTT. Its protein is CASGEAGGLLNTEAFF.

The chain couples TRBV7-6 to TRBJ2-7; perhaps TRBD2 as D (6 bases). The CDR3 spans 13 residues. CDR1 SGHVS and CDR2 FNYEAQ come from the germline V gene. V shed 8 bases and J shed 5 bases, with 16 bases lying between them. Written as DNA, the CDR3 is TGTGCCAGCGCTTCCCGGGGGACCCACGAGCAGTACTTC. It yields the protein CASASRGTHEQYF.

This clonotype was counted at least ten times. The CDR3, as DNA: TGTGCCAGCAGCTTCCGCCTAGCGGGAGGGGGGGGGAACACCGGGGAGCTGTTTTTT. Translation gives CASSFRLAGGGGNTGELFF. The rearrangement links TRBV7-2 to TRBJ2-2; TRBD2 aligns across 12 bases. J was trimmed by 1 base and V by 3 bases; bases with no gene match: 9. Germline V gene sequence: CDR1 SGHTA, CDR2 FQGNSA. This CDR3 has 19 residues.

Regarding this clonotype: This may be a read error: a much more frequent sequence differs by one nucleotide. This chain joins TRBV12-3 or TRBV12-4 and TRBJ2-3; TRBD1 might be the D (5 bases). The CDR3 has 15 amino acids. CDR3 residues: CTSRVGVMGGDTQYF. CDR3 nucleotides: TGTACCAGCAGGGTGGGTGTTATGGGCGGAGATACGCAGTATTTT.

The CDR3 reads CASSDGGSGSPLHF. In nucleotides, the CDR3 is TGTGCCAGCAGCGATGGGGGCTCGGGTTCACCCCTCCACTTT. The gene calls are TRBV9 and TRBJ1-6, with D perhaps TRBD1 (6 bases). The V end was cut by 3 bases, the J end by 9 bases, with 13 bases between. The germline V gene has CDR1 SGDLS and CDR2 YYNGEE. This CDR3 is built from 14 residues. Complete variable domain (other parts from reference TRBV9 and TRBJ1-6): DSGVTQTPKHLITATGQRVTLRCSPRSGDLSVYWYQQSLDQGLQFLIQYYNGEERAKGNILERFSAQQFPDLHSELNLSSLELGDSALYFCASSDGGSGSPLHFGNGTRLTVT.

This clonotype occurred many times. The chain has TRBV7-9 and TRBJ1-5; D call uncertain. The CDR3 spans 14 residues. CDR1 and CDR2 from the germline V gene are SEHNR and FQNEAQ (reference sequence). The V end was cut by 4 bases, the J end by 7 bases, with 14 bases between. CDR3 bases: TGTGCCAGCAGCTCCGCCCGGCTCGAACAGCCCCAGCATTTT. As protein: CASSSARLEQPQHF.

The chain combines TRBV11-3 with TRBJ2-3; no firm D call. V dropped 2 bases and J dropped 2 bases, with 14 bases sitting between them. CDR3 length: 16 amino acids. Germline CDR1 SGHNT, CDR2 YENEEA. CDR3 nucleotides: TGTGCCAGCAGCTTAAGTCTGGCAGATTTCACAGATACGCAGTATTTT. This codes for CASSLSLADFTDTQYF.

There are many counts of this clonotype. The CDR3: CASSFQGADEQFF. Here the CDR3 DNA reads TGTGCCAGCAGCTTTCAGGGGGCCGATGAGCAGTTCTTC. The chain joins TRBV7-8 to TRBJ2-1; 8 nucleotides match TRBD1. V dropped 3 bases and J dropped 8; count of bases not matched to a gene: 3. Germline V gene sequence: CDR1 SGHVS, CDR2 FQNEAQ. The CDR3 has 13 amino acids.

On this clonotype itself: Mismatch with germline at one junction end may stem from a read error. The chain is built from TRBV27 and TRBJ2-2; possible D gene TRBD2, 5 bases. This CDR3 spans 17 amino acids. Germline CDR1 and CDR2: MNHEY and SMNVEV (reference sequence). DNA for the CDR3: TGTGCCAGCAGGGGCATGTTCGATCCAACTTACACCGGGGTGCTGTTTTTT. It is translated as CASRGMFDPTYTGVLFF.

In its sample, this clonotype was seen many times. CDR3 amino acids: CASSPPGQDSYGYTF. In nucleotides, the CDR3 is TGTGCCAGTTCTCCCCCGGGACAGGATAGCTATGGCTACACCTTC. The chain has TRBV2 and TRBJ1-2; TRBD1 agrees at 8 bases. The CDR3 length is 15 residues. The V gene's germline CDR1 is SNHLY and CDR2 FYNNEI. V shed 9 bases and J 4 bases; nucleotides not matched to a gene: 13.

At least ten counts were recorded for this clonotype. The V call is TRBV7-3, the J call TRBJ2-1; 8 bases line up with TRBD2. The CDR3 contains 13 residues. The germline V gene encodes CDR1 SGHTA and CDR2 FQGTGA. J gave up 10 bases and V 2 bases, and 4 bases lay outside the gene matches. In DNA form, the CDR3 reads TGTGCCAGCAGCTTAGCGGGGGGCCGAGAGCAGTTCTTC. Translating it yields CASSLAGGREQFF.

This clonotype was recorded at least ten times. The CDR3 here is CASVGQGANGYTF. CDR3 sequence (DNA): TGTGCCAGCGTCGGGCAGGGGGCAAATGGCTACACCTTC. The chain employs TRBV27 and TRBJ1-2; 8 nucleotides align to TRBD1. This CDR3 contains 13 residues. In germline, CDR1 is MNHEY, CDR2 SMNVEV (reference sequence). V trimming: 8 bases; J trimming: 6 bases; junction bases outside the gene matches: 8.

This clonotype came up a few times. V gene TRBV4-3 combines with J gene TRBJ1-6; D not certain. The ends were cut back, 4 bases at V and 0 bases at J, with 13 bases in the middle. The germline CDR1 and CDR2 sequences are LGHNA and YSLEER. The CDR3 extends over 17 amino acids. The CDR3 region is CASSREEASSYNSPLHF. The CDR3 region has the DNA TGCGCCAGCAGCCGGGAGGAGGCGAGCTCCTATAATTCACCCCTCCACTTT.

This clonotype was picked up many times. The chain has TRBV7-9 and TRBJ2-7; maybe TRBD1 (6 bases). CDR1 and CDR2 from the germline V gene are SEHNR and FQNEAQ (reference sequence). V was shortened by 5 bases and J by 7 bases, with 12 bases between the two germline ends. This CDR3 spans 12 amino acids. The CDR3 nucleotides are TGTGCCAGCAGCACGGACAGCCTGGAGCAGTACTTC. Its translation is CASSTDSLEQYF.

The chain joins TRBV7-9 to TRBJ2-7; 7 bases map to TRBD1. The CDR3 length is 14 residues. With 1 base clipped from V and 2 bases from J, the junction kept 2 bases outside the gene matches. Germline V gene data show CDR1 as SEHNR and CDR2 as FQNEAQ (reference sequence). The CDR3 loop is CASSLEGATYEQYF. CDR3 nucleotides: TGTGCCAGCAGCTTAGAGGGGGCCACCTACGAGCAGTACTTC. Full variable domain (remainder filled in from reference TRBV7-9 and TRBJ2-7): DTGVSQNPRHKITKRGQNVTFRCDPISEHNRLYWYRQTLGQGPEFLTYFQNEAQLEKSRLLSDRFSAERPKGSFSTLEIQRTEQGDSAMYLCASSLEGATYEQYFGPGTRLTVT.

This clonotype has ten or more counts. This chain uses TRBV12-5 with TRBJ1-2; no firm D call. This CDR3 comprises 14 residues. Looked up from germline, CDR1 is LGHNT and CDR2 is FRNRAP. V gave up 4 bases and J gave up 7 bases, with 16 bases separating them. CDR3 residues: CASGYGPGEVGYTF. The DNA for the CDR3 is TGTGCTAGTGGTTACGGGCCTGGCGAGGTTGGCTACACCTTC.

The chain is built from TRBV7-9 and TRBJ2-1; D is unresolved. The CDR3 spans 11 residues. The V gene's germline CDR1 is SEHNR and CDR2 FQNEAQ (reference sequence). V was pared by 8 bases and J by 6 bases, with 8 bases between. In DNA, the CDR3 is TGTGCCAGCCTAGTAGTCAATGAGCAGTTCTTC. Translated, it gives CASLVVNEQFF.

The chain recombines TRBV29-1 with TRBJ1-5; D perhaps matches TRBD1 (5 bases). The length of the CDR3 is 15 residues. V was pared by 6 bases and J by 6 bases, with 21 bases between. Germline-derived CDR1 and CDR2 are SQVTM and ANQGSEA. The CDR3, as DNA: TGCAGCGTCGTAACCGGGACCGAGGACGGTCAGCCCCAGCATTTT. Translated: CSVVTGTEDGQPQHF.

This clonotype came up many times. The rearrangement uses TRBV7-9 and TRBJ2-7; 9 bases align to TRBD1. In germline, CDR1 is SEHNR, CDR2 FQNEAQ (reference sequence). The CDR3 loop spans 15 amino acids. The trim removed 4 bases at V and 3 bases at J, leaving 7 bases unmatched. This CDR3 is CASSSSPGQGYEQYF. Here the CDR3 DNA reads TGTGCCAGCAGCTCCTCTCCGGGACAGGGCTACGAGCAGTACTTC.